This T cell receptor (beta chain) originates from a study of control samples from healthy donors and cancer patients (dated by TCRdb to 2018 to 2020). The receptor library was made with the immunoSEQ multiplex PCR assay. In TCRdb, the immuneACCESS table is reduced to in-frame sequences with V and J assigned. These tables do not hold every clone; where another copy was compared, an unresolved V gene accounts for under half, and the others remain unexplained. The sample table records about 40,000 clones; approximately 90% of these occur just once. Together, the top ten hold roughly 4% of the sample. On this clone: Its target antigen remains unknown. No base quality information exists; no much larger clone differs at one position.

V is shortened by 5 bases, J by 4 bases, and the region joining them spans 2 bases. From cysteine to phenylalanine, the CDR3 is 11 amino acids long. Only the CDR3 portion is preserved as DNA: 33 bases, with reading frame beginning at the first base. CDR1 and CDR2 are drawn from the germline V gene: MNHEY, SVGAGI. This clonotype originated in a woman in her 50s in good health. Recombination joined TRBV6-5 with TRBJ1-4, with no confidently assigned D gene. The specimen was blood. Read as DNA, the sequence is TGTGCCAGCAGTCATAATGAAAAACTGTTTTTT. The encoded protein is CASSHNEKLFF.